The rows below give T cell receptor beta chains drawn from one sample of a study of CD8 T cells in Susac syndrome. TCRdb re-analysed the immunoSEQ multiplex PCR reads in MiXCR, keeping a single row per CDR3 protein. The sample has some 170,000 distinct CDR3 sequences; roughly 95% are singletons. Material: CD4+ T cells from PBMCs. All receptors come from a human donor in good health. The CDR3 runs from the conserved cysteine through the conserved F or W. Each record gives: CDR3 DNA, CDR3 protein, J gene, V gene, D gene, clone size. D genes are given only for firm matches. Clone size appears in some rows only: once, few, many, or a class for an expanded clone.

cdr3_nt: TGCAGCGTGCCCCGGGACCACTCCTACAATGAGCAGTTCTTC; cdr3_aa: CSVPRDHSYNEQFF; j_call: TRBJ2-1; v_call: TRBV29-1; d_call: .; clone_size: .
cdr3_nt: TGTGCCTGGAGTGGAGCGGGAGTTGGTGGGCAGTTCTTC; cdr3_aa: CAWSGAGVGGQFF; j_call: TRBJ2-1; v_call: TRBV30; d_call: TRBD2; clone_size: .
cdr3_nt: TGCGCCAGCAGCTTGGGGAGCCACACAGATACGCAGTATTTT; cdr3_aa: CASSLGSHTDTQYF; j_call: TRBJ2-3; v_call: TRBV5-1; d_call: .; clone_size: once
cdr3_nt: TGTGCCAGCTCACCACAGATTGAGTCTGAAGCTTTCTTT; cdr3_aa: CASSPQIESEAFF; j_call: TRBJ1-1; v_call: TRBV18; d_call: .; clone_size: .
cdr3_nt: TGCAGTGCCAGTAGCGGGAGGGCCGTGGGCTACAATGAGCAGTTCTTC; cdr3_aa: CSASSGRAVGYNEQFF; j_call: TRBJ2-1; v_call: TRBV20-1; d_call: TRBD2; clone_size: once
cdr3_nt: TGTGCCAGCTCACCACAAGGGGGTTTGAACACCGGGGAGCTGTTTTTT; cdr3_aa: CASSPQGGLNTGELFF; j_call: TRBJ2-2; v_call: TRBV18; d_call: .; clone_size: .
cdr3_nt: TGTGCCTGGACTAGCGGGAGAGCAGATACGCAGTATTTT; cdr3_aa: CAWTSGRADTQYF; j_call: TRBJ2-3; v_call: TRBV30; d_call: TRBD2; clone_size: few
cdr3_nt: TGCAGCGGCGGGGGCATTGAGGGCTACACCTTC; cdr3_aa: CSGGGIEGYTF; j_call: TRBJ1-2; v_call: TRBV29-1; d_call: .; clone_size: .
cdr3_nt: TGCAGTGCTCTGACAAAGGGTCTTCAGTACTTC; cdr3_aa: CSALTKGLQYF; j_call: TRBJ2-4; v_call: TRBV20-1; d_call: .; clone_size: .
cdr3_nt: TGTGCCTGCGGAATCTATGGCTACACCTTC; cdr3_aa: CACGIYGYTF; j_call: TRBJ1-2; v_call: TRBV30; d_call: .; clone_size: .
cdr3_nt: TGCGCCAGCAGCGCGGGAGGCTATGAGCAGTTCTTC; cdr3_aa: CASSAGGYEQFF; j_call: TRBJ2-1; v_call: TRBV5-1; d_call: TRBD2; clone_size: .
cdr3_nt: TGCAGTGCTAGCGCTCAGCCCAATCAGCCCCAGCATTTT; cdr3_aa: CSASAQPNQPQHF; j_call: TRBJ1-5; v_call: TRBV20-1; d_call: .; clone_size: .
cdr3_nt: TGTGCCAGCAGCCAAGATAAGATCTCCTACGAGCAGTACTTC; cdr3_aa: CASSQDKISYEQYF; j_call: TRBJ2-7; v_call: TRBV3-1; d_call: .; clone_size: .
cdr3_nt: TGCAGTGCTAGAGATCTTAGCGGGACGGGCTCCTACAATGAGCAGTTCTTC; cdr3_aa: CSARDLSGTGSYNEQFF; j_call: TRBJ2-1; v_call: TRBV20-1; d_call: TRBD2; clone_size: .
cdr3_nt: TGTGCCACCAGCGCCCGGACGGCAACTAATGAAAAACTGTTTTTT; cdr3_aa: CATSARTATNEKLFF; j_call: TRBJ1-4; v_call: TRBV15; d_call: .; clone_size: .
cdr3_nt: TGCAGCGTTGTCGAGACAGGGAGCACCATTAGCAATCAGCCCCAGCATTTT; cdr3_aa: CSVVETGSTISNQPQHF; j_call: TRBJ1-5; v_call: TRBV29-1; d_call: TRBD1; clone_size: .
cdr3_nt: TGTGCCACTGCAAGGGGACCCGGGGAGCTGTTTTTT; cdr3_aa: CATARGPGELFF; j_call: TRBJ2-2; v_call: TRBV24-1; d_call: .; clone_size: .